Shown below are 16 T cell receptor beta chains from a single sample sequenced in a study of blood T cell repertoires in COVID-19. TCRdb's table, derived via immunoSEQ multiplex PCR, lists solely in-frame clones and lacks some. The data hold 150,000 to 200,000 clones, with over 80% observed a single time. The source material was peripheral blood. These receptors all come from a woman of 80 years or more with active or convalescent COVID-19.

J is TRBJ1-1 and V is TRBV21-1; the table gives TRBD1 as D, unverified against the DNA. TRBV21-1 is labeled a pseudogene. The CDR3 totals 14 residues. The CDR3 DNA reads as TGTGCCAGCAGCAAAGGCAATGGGCGCACTGAAGCTTTCTTT. Residues: CASSKGNGRTEAFF.

The chain recombines TRBV4-3 with TRBJ1-1, with D maybe TRBD1 (6 bases). The CDR3 runs to 15 residues. In germline, CDR1 is LGHNA, CDR2 YSLEER. V was trimmed by 1 base and J by 3 bases, leaving 12 bases between them. The CDR3, as DNA: TGCGCCAGCAGCCAAGTAGAGGGGGGGGACACTGAAGCTTTCTTT. It specifies CASSQVEGGDTEAFF.

Notes on this clone: Other DNA sequences from this sample encode an identical CDR3 as well. J is TRBJ1-3 and V is TRBV27; D call uncertain. The germline V and J ends were trimmed by 5 bases and 3 bases, with 11 bases remaining between them. Germline CDR1 is MNHEY and CDR2 is SMNVEV (reference sequence). This CDR3 has 14 amino acids. CDR3 sequence reads: CASSPWGGGNTIYF. In nucleotides, the CDR3 is TGTGCCAGCAGTCCCTGGGGAGGTGGAAACACCATATATTTT.

The rearrangement uses TRBV10-3 and TRBJ1-1; tentatively, D is TRBD1 (5 bases). V lost 2 bases and J 5 bases, leaving 12 bases between the germline ends. Germline loops: CDR1 ENHRY, CDR2 SYGVKD. This CDR3 region has 14 residues. The CDR3 here is CAISEGQGGTEAFF. The CDR3 bases are TGTGCCATCAGTGAGGGTCAGGGTGGTACTGAAGCTTTCTTT.

The chain recombines TRBV18 with TRBJ1-2; D not resolved. In germline, CDR1 is KGHSH, CDR2 LQKENI. This CDR3 is 15 amino acids long. V was trimmed by 0 bases and J by 7 bases, leaving 15 bases between them. The CDR3 sequence is CASSPPGTGSGGYTF. For the CDR3, the DNA is TGTGCCAGCTCACCACCGGGTACCGGGTCGGGTGGCTACACCTTC.

This chain joins TRBV14 and TRBJ2-1; the D gene is possibly TRBD2 (6 bases). Germline V gene lookup returns CDR1 SGHDN and CDR2 FVKESK. Trimming removed 4 bases from V and 4 bases from J, with 17 bases in between. The CDR3 covers 16 residues. CDR3 loop: CASSPFTGTLYNEQFF. CDR3 nucleotides: TGTGCCAGCAGCCCCTTTACCGGGACTCTGTACAATGAGCAGTTCTTC. The complete variable domain, with remaining parts taken from reference TRBV14 and TRBJ2-1, reads EAGVTQFPSHSVIEKGQTVTLRCDPISGHDNLYWYRRVMGKEIKFLLHFVKESKQDESGMPNNRFLAERTGGTYSTLKVQPAELEDSGVYFCASSPFTGTLYNEQFFGPGTRLTVL.

J is TRBJ2-3 and V is TRBV2; TRBD2 aligns across 10 bases. Trimming took 6 bases from V and 4 from J; bases not matched to a gene: 7. Per germline, CDR1 SNHLY and CDR2 FYNNEI. This CDR3 has 15 residues. The CDR3 loop is CASRGSGGPADTQYF. The CDR3 bases are TGTGCCAGCAGGGGTAGCGGGGGGCCCGCAGATACGCAGTATTTT. Combining the CDR3 with reference TRBV2 and TRBJ2-3 gives the whole variable domain EPEVTQTPSHQVTQMGQEVILRCVPISNHLYFYWYRQILGQKVEFLVSFYNNEISEKSEIFDDQFSVERPDGSNFTLKIRSTKLEDSAMYFCASRGSGGPADTQYFGPGTRLTVL.

The chain is built from TRBV23-1 and TRBJ1-6; D remains ambiguous. TRBV23-1 is filed as an ORF, its function uncertain. The CDR3 sequence is 15 residues long. V dropped 8 bases and J dropped 8 bases, with 19 bases sitting between them. CDR3: CASAGNTEGDSPLHF. For the CDR3, the DNA is TGCGCCAGCGCGGGGAATACCGAAGGCGATTCACCCCTCCACTTT.

This clone was seen once. This rearrangement joins TRBV5-1 to TRBJ1-2; 9 nucleotides align to TRBD1. The CDR3 spans 14 residues. Trimming took 1 base from V and 8 from J; bases not matched to a gene: 6. CDR1 is SGHRS and CDR2 is YFSETQ in the germline V gene. CDR3 amino acids: CASSLSGQGRGYTF. The CDR3, as DNA: TGCGCCAGCAGCTTGTCCGGACAGGGGCGCGGCTACACCTTC.

The rearrangement joins TRBV6-1 to TRBJ1-4, with a weak D call TRBD1 (6 bases). The CDR3 loop spans 15 amino acids. Deletions cut 3 bases from V and 7 bases from J, with 15 bases between. CDR1 and CDR2 (germline): MNHNS, SASEGT. CDR3 sequence: CASSDPTGIFEKLFF. CDR3 nucleotides: TGTGCCAGCAGTGACCCCACAGGGATCTTTGAAAAACTGTTTTTT.

V usage is TRBV7-2 and J usage is TRBJ2-3, with D unresolved. CDR3 length: 12 residues. V was cut by 5 bases and J by 0 bases, with 3 bases left in between. Germline CDR1 and CDR2: SGHTA and FQGNSA. CDR3 in DNA: TGTGCCAGCAGCCCAAGCACAGATACGCAGTATTTT. Translated: CASSPSTDTQYF.

This clone has more than one count but fewer than ten. This chain uses TRBV4-3 with TRBJ2-1, with D maybe TRBD1 (5 bases). CDR3 length equals 14 residues. Germline CDR1 LGHNA, CDR2 YSLEER. V was clipped by 2 bases and J by 6 bases, with 11 bases between them. For the CDR3, the DNA is TGCGCCAGCAGCCAATTATCCAGGGTCAATGAGCAGTTCTTC. The encoded protein is CASSQLSRVNEQFF.

This chain's CDR3 is CASTGQGGNSPLHF. The CDR3 bases are TGTGCCAGCACCGGACAGGGGGGAAATTCACCCCTCCACTTT. The chain couples TRBV21-1 to TRBJ1-6; no DNA check was done on the table's D call, TRBD1. TRBV21-1 is an annotated pseudogene. CDR3 length equals 14 residues.

The rearrangement uses TRBV7-2 and TRBJ2-3; unclear D gene. V was clipped by 5 bases and J by 2 bases, with 11 bases between them. CDR1 SGHTA and CDR2 FQGNSA come from the germline V gene. This CDR3 is built from 14 residues. CDR3 sequence (DNA): TGTGCCAGCAGCCCTGACACCTACACAGATACGCAGTATTTT. Protein sequence: CASSPDTYTDTQYF. Complete variable domain (other parts from reference TRBV7-2 and TRBJ2-3): GAGVSQSPSNKVTEKGKDVELRCDPISGHTALYWYRQSLGQGLEFLIYFQGNSAPDKSGLPSDRFSAERTGGSVSTLTIQRTQQEDSAVYLCASSPDTYTDTQYFGPGTRLTVL.

The V and J genes are TRBV6-2 or TRBV6-3 and TRBJ2-6, with D perhaps matching TRBD2 (5 bases). This CDR3 is built from 16 residues. Germline CDR1 reads MNHEY; CDR2 reads SVGEGT. Trimming took off 0 bases at V and 2 bases at J, with 8 bases between the two ends. In DNA form, the CDR3 reads TGTGCCAGCAGTTACTCTTCGGGGACTGGGGCCAACGTCCTGACTTTC. Protein: CASSYSSGTGANVLTF.

This clone was observed once. The chain combines TRBV29-1 with TRBJ2-3; D unresolved. The germline CDR1 and CDR2 sequences are SQVTM and ANQGSEA. Between the trimmed V and J ends, which lost 3 bases and 6 bases, there was a span of 7 bases. The CDR3 covers 11 residues. The CDR3 protein is CSVDRGDTQYF. CDR3 DNA: TGCAGCGTTGACAGAGGCGATACGCAGTATTTT.